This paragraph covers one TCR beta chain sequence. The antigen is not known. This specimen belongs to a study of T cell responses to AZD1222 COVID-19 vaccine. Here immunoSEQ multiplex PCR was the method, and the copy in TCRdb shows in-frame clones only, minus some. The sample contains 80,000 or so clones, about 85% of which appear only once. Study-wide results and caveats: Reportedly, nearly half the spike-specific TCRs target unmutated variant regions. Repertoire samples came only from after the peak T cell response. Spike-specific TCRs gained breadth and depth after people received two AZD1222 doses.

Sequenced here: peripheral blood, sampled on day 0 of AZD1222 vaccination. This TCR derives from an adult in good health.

The CDR3 loop reads CASSFESSPNEQFF. In DNA, the CDR3 is TGTGCCAGCAGTTTCGAATCCTCGCCCAATGAGCAGTTCTTC. The chain recombines TRBV27 with TRBJ2-1, with D unclear. This CDR3 contains 14 residues. Germline lookup yields CDR1 MNHEY and CDR2 SMNVEV (reference sequence). The ends were cut back, 3 bases at V and 6 bases at J, with 12 bases in the middle.